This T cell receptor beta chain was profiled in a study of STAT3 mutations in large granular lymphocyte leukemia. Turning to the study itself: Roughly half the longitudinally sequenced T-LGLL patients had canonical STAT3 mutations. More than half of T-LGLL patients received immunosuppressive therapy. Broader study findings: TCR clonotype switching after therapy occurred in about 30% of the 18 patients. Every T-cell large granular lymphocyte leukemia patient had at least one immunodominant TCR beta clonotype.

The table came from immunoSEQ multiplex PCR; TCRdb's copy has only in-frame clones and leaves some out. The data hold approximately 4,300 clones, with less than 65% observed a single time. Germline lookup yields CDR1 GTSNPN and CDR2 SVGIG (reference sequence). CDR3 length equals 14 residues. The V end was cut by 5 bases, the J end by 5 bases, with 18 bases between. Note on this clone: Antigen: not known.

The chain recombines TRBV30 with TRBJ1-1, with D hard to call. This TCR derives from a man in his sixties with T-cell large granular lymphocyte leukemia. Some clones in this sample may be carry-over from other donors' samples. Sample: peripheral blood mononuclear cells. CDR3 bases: TGTGCCTGGTCCGATTTGAGATTATGGACTGAAGCTTTCTTT. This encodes CAWSDLRLWTEAFF.